This entry concerns a single T cell receptor (beta chain). TCRdb keeps only in-frame clones here, not all; method: immunoSEQ multiplex PCR. The sample holds tens of thousands of clones, 80% to 90% seen once. This specimen belongs to a study of blood T cell repertoires in COVID-19. The overall study: Collection of acute and convalescent COVID-19 samples took place in the United States, Italy and Spain.

The germline CDR1 and CDR2 sequences are SGHRS and YFSETQ. CDR3 length: 13 residues. V lost 1 base to trimming and J lost 3 bases, with 5 bases between them. Sequenced material: peripheral blood. The genes are TRBV5-1 and TRBJ2-1; D is undetermined. The receptor was isolated from a woman of 80 years or more with active or convalescent COVID-19. DNA of the CDR3: TGCGCCAGCAGCTTGAACGGCTACAATGAGCAGTTCTTC. Its protein is CASSLNGYNEQFF.